Shown below are 26 T cell receptor beta chains from a single sample sequenced in a study of cytomegalovirus exposure and HLA in healthy donors. The protocol was immunoSEQ multiplex PCR, while the TCRdb copy is restricted to in-frame clones and leaves out a portion. The data contain over 100,000 clones, about 95% of them singletons. The sample comprised PBMCs. The receptor source for this set is a young woman in good health and CMV-seronegative.

The chain employs TRBV6-5 and TRBJ1-1, with D perhaps TRBD1 (5 bases). Per germline, CDR1 MNHEY and CDR2 SVGAGI. V lost 6 bases to trimming and J lost 1 base, with 6 bases between them. CDR3 length: 12 amino acids. The CDR3 loop is CASRTGNTEAFF. The DNA for the CDR3 is TGTGCCAGCAGAACAGGGAACACTGAAGCTTTCTTT.

The chain links TRBV27 to TRBJ2-2; tentative D call: TRBD1 (5 bases). The V end was cut by 6 bases, the J end by 5 bases, with 16 bases between. Germline V gene sequence: CDR1 MNHEY, CDR2 SMNVEV (reference sequence). CDR3 length: 15 amino acids. CDR3 region: CASRQGTVRTGELFF. The CDR3 DNA is TGTGCCAGCAGGCAGGGAACGGTGAGGACCGGGGAGCTGTTTTTT.

J is TRBJ2-3 and V is TRBV7-6; 13 bases fit TRBD2. This CDR3 comprises 16 residues. The junction had 6 bases not matched to a gene; V was cut back by 5 bases and J by 4 bases. Germline loops: CDR1 SGHVS, CDR2 FNYEAQ. CDR3 nucleotides: TGTGCCAGCAGCACTAGCGGGGGGGCCGGGGCAGATACGCAGTATTTT. Its translation: CASSTSGGAGADTQYF.

CDR3 DNA sequence: TGTGCCAGCAGCTCCGGCAGCGGTTTCTACGAGCAGTACTTC. Its translation is CASSSGSGFYEQYF. The rearrangement links TRBV11-2 to TRBJ2-7; TRBD2 might be the D (5 bases). Looked up from germline, CDR1 is SGHAT and CDR2 is FQNNGV. CDR3 size: 14 residues. Trimming shortened V by 4 bases and J by 3 bases, and 13 bases separated the two germline ends.

V is TRBV7-8 and J is TRBJ1-1, with 9 bases aligning to TRBD1. The CDR3 is made up of 14 amino acids. The ends lost 5 bases at V and 1 base at J; junction bases unmatched: 2. Germline V gene lookup returns CDR1 SGHVS and CDR2 FQNEAQ. The CDR3 nucleotides read TGTGCCAGCAGCCCGGGACAGGGGAACACTGAAGCTTTCTTT. This encodes CASSPGQGNTEAFF.

The gene calls are TRBV6-6 and TRBJ2-1; 8 nucleotides match TRBD1. Trimming took 1 base from V and 8 from J; bases not matched to a gene: 7. CDR3 length: 15 residues. Germline lookup yields CDR1 MNHNY and CDR2 SVGAGI (reference sequence). This chain's CDR3 is CASSYFRTGSDEQFF. In nucleotides, the CDR3 is TGTGCCAGCAGTTACTTCAGGACAGGGTCAGATGAGCAGTTCTTC.

The V call is TRBV6-4, the J call TRBJ2-2; no reliable D call. The CDR3 loop spans 14 amino acids. Trimming took 0 bases from V and 3 from J, leaving 5 bases between them. Germline CDR1 MRHNA, CDR2 SNTAGT. This CDR3 is CASSDSTHTGELFF. For the CDR3, the DNA is TGTGCCAGCAGTGACTCGACACACACCGGGGAGCTGTTTTTT.

For the CDR3, the DNA is TGCGCCAGCAGTGACCACGACAGGGGGCCGTACGAGCAGTACTTC. Translated: CASSDHDRGPYEQYF. The V call is TRBV10-1, the J call TRBJ2-7; TRBD1 matches 10 bases. After removal of 3 bases from V and 4 bases from J, the junction contained 6 bases not matched to a gene. The V gene's germline CDR1 is WNHNN and CDR2 SYGVQD (reference sequence). This CDR3 has 15 amino acids.

This sequence joins TRBV11-2 and TRBJ1-4; weak D call: TRBD1 (6 bases). Trimming left V 6 bases short and J 7 bases short, with 12 bases between. The CDR3 totals 13 residues. Germline CDR1 is SGHAT and CDR2 is FQNNGV. DNA of the CDR3: TGTGCCAGCAGGATTACAGGGAGTGAAAAACTGTTTTTT. Translated, it gives CASRITGSEKLFF.

This chain's CDR3 is CASSLGTSGRFYNEQFF. The DNA for the CDR3 is TGTGCCAGCAGCTTAGGGACTAGCGGGAGATTCTACAATGAGCAGTTCTTC. The genes are TRBV7-9 and TRBJ2-1, with 13 bases matching TRBD2. The CDR3 is 17 amino acids. CDR1 and CDR2 (germline): SEHNR, FQNEAQ (reference sequence). J gave up 3 bases and V 1 base, and 3 bases lay outside the gene matches.

The rearrangement links TRBV2 to TRBJ1-5; no reliable D call. Germline-derived CDR1 and CDR2 are SNHLY and FYNNEI. The CDR3 loop spans 14 amino acids. V shed 6 bases and J shed 1 base, with 10 bases lying between them. The CDR3 sequence: CASRRVTSNQPQHF. In DNA, the CDR3 is TGTGCCAGCAGGAGGGTTACGAGCAATCAGCCCCAGCATTTT.

The chain couples TRBV4-1 to TRBJ2-7; D is perhaps TRBD1 (6 bases). The CDR3 covers 16 residues. V was pared by 2 bases and J by 3 bases, with 17 bases between. The germline V gene has CDR1 MGHRA and CDR2 YSYEKL. The CDR3 here is CASSQTRDNGFYEQYF. CDR3 coding DNA: TGCGCCAGCAGCCAAACCCGGGACAACGGATTCTACGAGCAGTACTTC.

This sequence joins TRBV7-6 and TRBJ2-7; 10 nucleotides line up with TRBD1. The CDR3 length is 15 residues. CDR1 SGHVS and CDR2 FNYEAQ come from the germline V gene. After removal of 5 bases from V and 3 bases from J, the junction contained 7 bases not matched to a gene. CDR3 region: CASSAGQGVNYEQYF. For the CDR3, the DNA is TGTGCCAGCAGCGCCGGACAGGGGGTGAACTACGAGCAGTACTTC.

This clone occurred once. The chain couples TRBV7-8 to TRBJ2-3, with 7 bases fitting TRBD1. Germline V gene data show CDR1 as SGHVS and CDR2 as FQNEAQ. The CDR3 is made up of 16 amino acids. V lost 5 bases, J lost 3 bases, and 11 bases stayed unmatched. CDR3 amino acids: CASSQTYRGRTDTQYF. The CDR3 nucleotides are TGTGCCAGCAGCCAGACATACAGGGGCAGGACAGATACGCAGTATTTT.

This clone was counted only a few times. The CDR3 is CAISYDREETQYF. The CDR3 bases are TGTGCCATCAGTTACGACAGGGAGGAGACCCAGTACTTC. This chain connects TRBV10-3 to TRBJ2-5; TRBD1 matches at 7 bases. V was pared by 5 bases and J by 5 bases, with 5 bases of the junction left unmatched. CDR3 length equals 13 residues. Germline lookup yields CDR1 ENHRY and CDR2 SYGVKD.

This clone was seen a single time. This rearrangement joins TRBV12-5 to TRBJ2-2; D not certain. The CDR3 runs to 15 residues. Trimming pared 2 bases from V and 1 base from J, leaving 8 bases between. Germline V lookup: CDR1 LGHNT, CDR2 FRNRAP. CDR3 amino acids: CASGLFPENTGELFF. The CDR3 bases are TGTGCTAGTGGTTTGTTTCCAGAGAACACCGGGGAGCTGTTTTTT.

The chain links TRBV9 to TRBJ1-1, with no clear D. Between the trimmed V and J ends, which lost 6 bases and 8 bases, there was a span of 14 bases. This CDR3 region has 12 residues. Germline V CDR1 and CDR2: SGDLS, YYNGEE. The CDR3 reads CASTPPGGEAFF. CDR3 coding DNA: TGTGCCAGCACTCCCCCGGGAGGAGAAGCTTTCTTT.

The V and J genes are TRBV7-2 and TRBJ2-7; TRBD1 is a possible D gene (6 bases). The CDR3 is made up of 13 amino acids. Trimming shortened V by 3 bases and J by 3 bases, and 9 bases separated the two germline ends. CDR1 and CDR2 (germline): SGHTA, FQGNSA. The CDR3 protein is CASSFTDSYEQYF. CDR3 sequence (DNA): TGTGCCAGCAGCTTTACGGACAGCTACGAGCAGTACTTC.

The V and J genes are TRBV6-1 and TRBJ1-3; 7 bases fit TRBD1. Germline V lookup: CDR1 MNHNS, CDR2 SASEGT. The CDR3 is made up of 13 amino acids. The V gene end was trimmed by 7 bases and the J gene end by 4 bases; junction bases not matched to a gene: 4. The CDR3 DNA reads TGTGCCAGCACCGACAGGGTCGGAAACACCATATATTTT. It translates to CASTDRVGNTIYF.

V usage is TRBV7-9 and J usage is TRBJ2-5; a weak D match, TRBD1 (6 bases). Between the trimmed V and J ends, which lost 10 bases and 4 bases, there was a span of 19 bases. Germline V gene lookup returns CDR1 SEHNR and CDR2 FQNEAQ (reference sequence). The CDR3 loop spans 14 amino acids. CDR3 region: CATRENGGRETQYF. CDR3 DNA sequence: TGTGCCACCAGAGAAAATGGGGGCCGAGAGACCCAGTACTTC.

A single count supports this clone. V gene TRBV18 combines with J gene TRBJ2-1, with 7 bases fitting TRBD1. This CDR3 is 15 amino acids long. J gave up 9 bases and V 4 bases, and 12 bases lay outside the gene matches. Germline CDR1 is KGHSH and CDR2 is LQKENI. The CDR3 DNA reads TGTGCCAGCTCACAGACTTGGGACAGCTTGGGTGAGCAGTTCTTC. Protein: CASSQTWDSLGEQFF.

The chain links TRBV30 to TRBJ2-1, with 10 bases aligning to TRBD2. CDR1 and CDR2 (germline): GTSNPN, SVGIG (reference sequence). V trimming: 5 bases; J trimming: 3 bases; junction bases outside the gene matches: 4. The CDR3 consists of 14 residues. The CDR3: CAWASGRSYNEQFF. The CDR3 DNA sequence: TGTGCCTGGGCTAGCGGGAGAAGCTACAATGAGCAGTTCTTC.

The chain joins TRBV10-2 to TRBJ2-7; TRBD2 is a possible D gene (6 bases). Trimming took off 6 bases at V and 7 bases at J, with 10 bases between the two ends. This CDR3 contains 11 residues. Germline CDR1 WSHSY, CDR2 SAAADI. The CDR3 region is CASRGGSEQYF. The CDR3 DNA sequence: TGCGCCAGCAGGGGGGGTTCTGAGCAGTACTTC.

This CDR3 is CAISGSLQGPDQPQHF. The CDR3 coding sequence is TGTGCCATCAGTGGGTCCCTACAGGGGCCCGATCAGCCCCAGCATTTT. The V call is TRBV10-3, the J call TRBJ1-5, with 7 bases aligning to TRBD1. V gave up 4 bases and J gave up 5 bases; unmatched junction bases: 11. This CDR3 is built from 16 residues. The germline V gene encodes CDR1 ENHRY and CDR2 SYGVKD.

This sequence joins TRBV7-8 and TRBJ2-7; 7 bases agree with TRBD2. The germline gives CDR1 SGHVS, CDR2 FQNEAQ. The CDR3 length is 15 residues. J was trimmed by 3 bases and V by 1 base; bases with no gene match: 6. The CDR3 here is CASSLDLADYYEQYF. DNA of the CDR3: TGTGCCAGCAGCTTAGACCTAGCGGACTACTACGAGCAGTACTTC.

The rearrangement uses TRBV6-4 and TRBJ2-5, with D hard to call. Germline-derived CDR1 and CDR2 are MRHNA and SNTAGT. This CDR3 spans 13 amino acids. V lost 4 bases and J 5 bases, leaving 11 bases between the germline ends. The CDR3 reads CASSVHHGETQYF. The CDR3 DNA reads as TGTGCCAGCAGTGTCCACCACGGGGAGACCCAGTACTTC.